The rows below give T cell receptor beta chains drawn from one sample of a study of monozygotic twins with cystic fibrosis. Generated by immunoSEQ multiplex PCR, the TCRdb table keeps only in-frame clones and is missing some. The table lists 15,000 or so clones, roughly 98% of them singletons. Sequenced input: blood. These receptors originate from a girl aged 2-10 years with cystic fibrosis. Each CDR3 is given with its conserved first and last residue. A D gene is named only where the DNA matches it firmly. Size is stated for part of the rows, as once, few or many counts, or as a class when the clone is expanded.

J gene: TRBJ2-5; V gene: TRBV6-5; clone size: NA; D gene: NA; CDR3 DNA: TGTGCCAGCAGTTATGCGGAGACCCAGTACTTC; CDR3 protein: CASSYAETQYF
J gene: TRBJ2-1; V gene: TRBV7-2; clone size: NA; D gene: NA; CDR3 DNA: TGTGCCAGCAGCCCTCCCAGGAGGGTTCTCTACAATGAGCAGTTCTTC; CDR3 protein: CASSPPRRVLYNEQFF
J gene: TRBJ2-1; V gene: TRBV7-9; clone size: NA; D gene: NA; CDR3 DNA: TGTGCCAGCAGCTTAGCGCTTGGGGGGACCTACAATGAGCAGTTCTTC; CDR3 protein: CASSLALGGTYNEQFF
J gene: TRBJ2-7; V gene: TRBV5-1; clone size: NA; D gene: NA; CDR3 DNA: TGCGCCAGCAGCTCGGGTACGGGTTTATACGAGCAGTACTTC; CDR3 protein: CASSSGTGLYEQYF
J gene: TRBJ2-5; V gene: TRBV13; clone size: NA; D gene: TRBD2; CDR3 DNA: TGTGCCAGCAGCTTAAGGGGACTAGCAGAGTACCAAGAGACCCAGTACTTC; CDR3 protein: CASSLRGLAEYQETQYF
J gene: TRBJ2-1; V gene: TRBV27; clone size: NA; D gene: TRBD2; CDR3 DNA: TGTGCCAGCAGCTGGACTAGCGGTCTCTACAATGAGCAGTTCTTC; CDR3 protein: CASSWTSGLYNEQFF
J gene: TRBJ1-2; V gene: TRBV14; clone size: NA; D gene: NA; CDR3 DNA: TGTGCCAGCAGCCAAGAGGGATTTTTTTATGGCTACACCTTC; CDR3 protein: CASSQEGFFYGYTF
J gene: TRBJ1-1; V gene: TRBV29-1; clone size: NA; D gene: NA; CDR3 DNA: TGCAGCGTTGGCAGAGTTCAGAATACTGAAGCTTTCTTT; CDR3 protein: CSVGRVQNTEAFF
J gene: TRBJ2-1; V gene: TRBV7-2; clone size: NA; D gene: NA; CDR3 DNA: TGTGCCAGCAGCATGAACCGGGGGCTCGCCTACAATGAGCAGTTCTTC; CDR3 protein: CASSMNRGLAYNEQFF
J gene: TRBJ1-1; V gene: TRBV4-1; clone size: once; D gene: TRBD1; CDR3 DNA: TGCGCCAGCAGCCAAGTTGACAGGGGGGACACTGAAGCTTTCTTT; CDR3 protein: CASSQVDRGDTEAFF
J gene: TRBJ1-4; V gene: TRBV2; clone size: NA; D gene: NA; CDR3 DNA: TGTGCCATAAGACACCCCACTAATGAAAAACTGTTTTTT; CDR3 protein: CAIRHPTNEKLFF
J gene: TRBJ2-1; V gene: TRBV5-4; clone size: NA; D gene: TRBD1; CDR3 DNA: TGTGCCAGCAGCTTGGGTTCCGGACAGGGGTACAATGAGCAGTTCTTC; CDR3 protein: CASSLGSGQGYNEQFF
J gene: TRBJ2-3; V gene: TRBV11-2; clone size: NA; D gene: NA; CDR3 DNA: TGTGCCAGCAGCTTGGAAGCGGGAGATACGCAGTATTTT; CDR3 protein: CASSLEAGDTQYF
J gene: TRBJ1-2; V gene: TRBV19; clone size: NA; D gene: NA; CDR3 DNA: TGTGCCAGTAGTATAGCAGGGATTCGGCCTATGGACTATGGCTACACCTTC; CDR3 protein: CASSIAGIRPMDYGYTF
J gene: TRBJ2-1; V gene: TRBV7-2; clone size: NA; D gene: NA; CDR3 DNA: TGTGCCAGCAGCTTAAATAGAGACAATGAGCAGTTCTTC; CDR3 protein: CASSLNRDNEQFF
J gene: TRBJ2-7; V gene: TRBV19; clone size: NA; D gene: TRBD1; CDR3 DNA: TGTGCCACCACGGACAGGGAGCCCTACGAGCAGTACTTC; CDR3 protein: CATTDREPYEQYF
J gene: TRBJ2-5; V gene: TRBV30; clone size: NA; D gene: TRBD1; CDR3 DNA: TGTGCCTGGAATGAACAGGGGGCGGGAGAGACCCAGTACTTC; CDR3 protein: CAWNEQGAGETQYF
J gene: TRBJ2-5; V gene: TRBV27; clone size: NA; D gene: TRBD2; CDR3 DNA: TGTGCCAGCAGTCTCCGACTAGCGGGTCGAGAGACCCAGTACTTC; CDR3 protein: CASSLRLAGRETQYF
J gene: TRBJ1-2; V gene: TRBV6-5; clone size: NA; D gene: TRBD1; CDR3 DNA: TGTGCCAGCAGTTATACAGGGGTCCTCTATGGCTACACCTTC; CDR3 protein: CASSYTGVLYGYTF